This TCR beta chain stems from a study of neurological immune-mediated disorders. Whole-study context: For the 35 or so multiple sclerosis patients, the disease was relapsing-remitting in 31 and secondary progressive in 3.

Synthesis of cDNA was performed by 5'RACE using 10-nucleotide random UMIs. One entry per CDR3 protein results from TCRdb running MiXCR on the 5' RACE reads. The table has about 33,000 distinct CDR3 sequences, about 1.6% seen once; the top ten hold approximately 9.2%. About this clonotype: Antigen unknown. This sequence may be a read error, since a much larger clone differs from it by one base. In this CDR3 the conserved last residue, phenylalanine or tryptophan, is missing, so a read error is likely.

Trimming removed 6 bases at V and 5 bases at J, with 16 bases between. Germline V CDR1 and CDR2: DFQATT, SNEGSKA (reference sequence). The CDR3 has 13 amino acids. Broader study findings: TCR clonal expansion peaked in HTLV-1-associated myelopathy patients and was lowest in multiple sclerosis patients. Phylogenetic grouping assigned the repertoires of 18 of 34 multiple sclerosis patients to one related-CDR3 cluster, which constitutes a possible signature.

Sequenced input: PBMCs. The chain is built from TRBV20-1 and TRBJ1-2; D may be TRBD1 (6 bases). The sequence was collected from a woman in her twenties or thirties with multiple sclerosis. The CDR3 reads CSATGVSGYGYTV. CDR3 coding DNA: TGCAGTGCGACAGGAGTCTCAGGGTATGGCTACACCGTC.